The 9 T cell receptor beta chains listed next were all sequenced from one sample in a study of cytomegalovirus exposure and HLA in healthy donors. The PCR employed 60 Vbeta primers together with 13 Jbeta primers. Assay used: immunoSEQ multiplex PCR; TCRdb lists only in-frame clones, some missing. This table has some 91,000 clones, roughly three quarters appearing once. What was sequenced was PBMCs. The source of these receptors is an older woman in good health and CMV-seronegative.

The sample holds a few counts of this clone. This chain connects TRBV5-3 to TRBJ1-3, with 7 bases aligning to TRBD1. Being an ORF, TRBV5-3 has a function that is uncertain. The CDR3 spans 18 residues. With 2 bases clipped from V and 0 bases from J, the junction kept 11 bases outside the gene matches. The CDR3 here is CARSFLHHRGCSGNTIYF. The DNA of the CDR3 is TGTGCCAGAAGCTTTCTCCACCACAGGGGCTGCTCTGGAAACACCATATATTTT.

The chain has TRBV20-1 and TRBJ2-7; possible D gene TRBD2, 5 bases. Germline lookup yields CDR1 DFQATT and CDR2 SNEGSKA (reference sequence). The CDR3 sequence is 10 residues long. V was pared by 6 bases and J by 4 bases, with 7 bases between. CDR3 bases: TGCAGTGCGGGGAGATACGAGCAGTACTTC. Amino acids: CSAGRYEQYF.

The chain employs TRBV15 and TRBJ1-5, with D uncertain. Germline V gene sequence: CDR1 LNHNV, CDR2 YYDKDF (reference sequence). V was cut by 0 bases and J by 2 bases, with 8 bases left in between. The CDR3 has 15 amino acids. The CDR3 protein is CATSRDRLGNQPQHF. The CDR3 DNA reads as TGTGCCACCAGCAGAGACCGGTTGGGCAATCAGCCCCAGCATTTT.

The rearrangement links TRBV30 to TRBJ2-1, with 9 bases identical to TRBD1. The V gene end was trimmed by 0 bases and the J gene end by 3 bases; junction bases not matched to a gene: 3. The V gene's germline CDR1 is GTSNPN and CDR2 SVGIG (reference sequence). This CDR3 comprises 15 residues. In nucleotides, the CDR3 is TGTGCCTGGAGTGTTTGGGACAGGGTCTACAATGAGCAGTTCTTC. It codes for CAWSVWDRVYNEQFF.

A remark on this clone: The conserved closing phenylalanine or tryptophan is absent in this CDR3, likely reflecting a read error. V usage is TRBV7-2 and J usage is TRBJ1-2; D unclear. Germline-derived CDR1 and CDR2 are SGHTA and FQGNSA. The CDR3 is 16 residues long. The ends were cut back, 5 bases at V and 8 bases at J, with 24 bases in the middle. CDR3 nucleotides: TGTGCCAGCAGCGCTCCACAGACGGGGTATTCGGGAGGCTACACCCTC. Its protein product is CASSAPQTGYSGGYTL.

V gene TRBV30 combines with J gene TRBJ1-2; TRBD1 is a possible D gene (5 bases). V lost 7 bases, J lost 0 bases, and 15 bases lay in between. CDR3 size: 14 residues. Germline V gives CDR1 GTSNPN, CDR2 SVGIG (reference sequence). CDR3 sequence reads: CASGRGASNYGYTF. DNA for the CDR3: TGTGCCTCCGGGCGGGGCGCATCTAACTATGGCTACACCTTC.

V is TRBV5-6 and J is TRBJ1-1; the match to TRBD1 covers 9 bases. Germline CDR1 SGHDT, CDR2 YYEEEE. Trimming cost V 3 bases and J 3 bases; bases outside gene matches: 9. The CDR3 is 16 residues long. The CDR3 region is CASSSRDRDGDTEAFF. CDR3 nucleotide sequence: TGTGCCAGCAGCTCCCGGGACAGGGATGGTGACACTGAAGCTTTCTTT.

The V gene is TRBV7-2, the J gene TRBJ1-1, with D possibly TRBD1 on 6 matching bases. Looked up from germline, CDR1 is SGHTA and CDR2 is FQGNSA. Trimming cost V 6 bases and J 4 bases, with 24 bases left between them. CDR3 size: 17 residues. As DNA, the CDR3 is TGTGCCAGCAGTTCAACAATAAACAGGGTGGCGACCACTGAAGCTTTCTTT. Protein sequence: CASSSTINRVATTEAFF.

The chain links TRBV4-1 to TRBJ1-1, with no clear D. The CDR3 consists of 15 residues. Looked up from germline, CDR1 is MGHRA and CDR2 is YSYEKL. Between the trimmed V and J ends, which lost 3 bases and 0 bases, there was a span of 11 bases. CDR3 in amino acids: CASSHLTGMNTEAFF. As DNA, the CDR3 is TGCGCCAGCAGCCACCTAACGGGGATGAACACTGAAGCTTTCTTT.